Listed below are T cell receptor beta chains from one sample, sequenced in a study of blood T cell repertoires in COVID-19. The table came from immunoSEQ multiplex PCR; TCRdb's copy has only in-frame clones and leaves some out. The table records more than 200,000 clones, nearly 90% of them present only once. The sample was PBMCs or T cells enriched from blood (not recorded which). The receptors were sampled from a man aged 25-40 years who had recovered from COVID-19. CDR3s include the opening cysteine and the closing phenylalanine or tryptophan. D genes are given only for firm matches. Expanded clones get a size class; other rows say once, few or many, or leave the size out.

TGTGCCAGCAGTGAAGGCCCGACGGGGGAGACCCAGTACTTC,CASSEGPTGETQYF,TRBV25-1,.,TRBJ2-5,.
TGCAGTGAGGTCTGGGCTTACGAGCAGTACTTC,CSEVWAYEQYF,TRBV20-1,.,TRBJ2-7,.
TGTGCCAGCAGCTTGGGATCTGGGACAGGGGAAAATGAGCAGTTCTTC,CASSLGSGTGENEQFF,TRBV5-4,.,TRBJ2-1,TRBD1
TGTGCCAGCAGCCCACGGACAGGTTACAATGAGCAGTTCTTC,CASSPRTGYNEQFF,TRBV7-2,.,TRBJ2-1,TRBD1
TGTGCCAGCAGCTTAACAGGCGGCGGGGGGGGCACAGATACGCAGTATTTT,CASSLTGGGGGTDTQYF,TRBV7-3,.,TRBJ2-3,TRBD2
TGTGCCAGCAGCCAAGATACTGTGAGGGGGCGAAACGGCTACACCTTC,CASSQDTVRGRNGYTF,TRBV3-1/TRBV3-2,.,TRBJ1-2,TRBD1
TGTGCCAGCAGCGTAGGGGTAGCTCCCACAGATACGCAGTATTTT,CASSVGVAPTDTQYF,TRBV9,.,TRBJ2-3,.
TGTGCCAGCAGCTTAGGAGCCTTGGGACTAGCGGGTTACAATGAGCAGTTCTTC,CASSLGALGLAGYNEQFF,TRBV7-8,.,TRBJ2-1,TRBD2
TGTGCCAGCAGTGAATTTCCGGGTAGTAATCAGCCCCAGCATTTT,CASSEFPGSNQPQHF,TRBV6-1,once,TRBJ1-5,.
TGTGCCTGGAGGACAGGGGAGAATCAGCCCCAGCATTTT,CAWRTGENQPQHF,TRBV30,.,TRBJ1-5,TRBD1
TGTGCCAGCAGGAATCCTTCAGGGGCAGGCGATAACTACGAGCAGTACTTC,CASRNPSGAGDNYEQYF,TRBV6-4,.,TRBJ2-7,.
TGTGCCAGCAGCGAAGTGAGCAACGAGCAGTACTTC,CASSEVSNEQYF,TRBV28,.,TRBJ2-7,.
TGTGCCAGCAGTCCCGCGGCGACCGGGGAGACCCAGTACTTC,CASSPAATGETQYF,TRBV28,.,TRBJ2-5,.
TGCGCCAGCAGCTATACGCGGGCTGACTACAATGAGCAGTTCTTC,CASSYTRADYNEQFF,TRBV5-1,.,TRBJ2-1,.
TGCGCCAGCAGCCTTGCGGGCCCTAACTATGGCTACACCTTC,CASSLAGPNYGYTF,TRBV5-1,.,TRBJ1-2,.
TGTGCCAGCAGCTTGTATAGCTCTGGAAACACCATATATTTT,CASSLYSSGNTIYF,TRBV5-5,.,TRBJ1-3,.
TGTGCCAGCACACCAGGTGTCAATCAGCCCCAGCATTTT,CASTPGVNQPQHF,TRBV2,.,TRBJ1-5,.
TGTGCCAGCAGCCAACGGGGTTATAATTCACCCCTCCACTTT,CASSQRGYNSPLHF,TRBV14,.,TRBJ1-6,.
TGTGCCAGCAGCCAACTAGCGGGAGACGAGCAGTACTTC,CASSQLAGDEQYF,TRBV3-1/TRBV3-2,.,TRBJ2-7,TRBD2
TGCAGCGTTGTTGGTTGGAGTGAAGCTTTCTTT,CSVVGWSEAFF,TRBV29-1,.,TRBJ1-1,.
TGTGCCAGCAGCCAACCTAGTTGGGGAGGGCTAAACTACGAGCAGTACTTC,CASSQPSWGGLNYEQYF,TRBV3-1/TRBV3-2,.,TRBJ2-7,TRBD2
TGTGCCAGCAGTACGACAGGGAGCACAGATACGCAGTATTTT,CASSTTGSTDTQYF,TRBV27,.,TRBJ2-3,TRBD1
TGTGCCAGCAGCTTGGACTTAATACGAGAGACCCAGTACTTC,CASSLDLIRETQYF,TRBV5-6,.,TRBJ2-5,.
TGTGCCAGCAGTCTGCCGGGACAGGGTTCTGGAAACACCATATATTTT,CASSLPGQGSGNTIYF,TRBV28,.,TRBJ1-3,TRBD1
TGTGCCAGCAGCTTAGGGGGCACACCTTATGGCTACACCTTC,CASSLGGTPYGYTF,TRBV7-6,.,TRBJ1-2,.
TGCGCCAGCACCCAAGGGGGTTCTGGAAACACCATATATTTT,CASTQGGSGNTIYF,TRBV5-1,.,TRBJ1-3,.
TGTGCCAGCAGCTTCCAAGATACGCAGTATTTT,CASSFQDTQYF,TRBV14,.,TRBJ2-3,.
TGCGCCAGCAGCTTGTTTCCGGGAGCTGAGAATGAGCAGTTCTTC,CASSLFPGAENEQFF,TRBV5-1,.,TRBJ2-1,.
TGTGCCAGCAGTTTGAGTAATCCTGGAAACACCATATATTTT,CASSLSNPGNTIYF,TRBV28,.,TRBJ1-3,.
TGTGCCAGCAAAGACAGGGGGCGGAGAGAAGCTTTCTTT,CASKDRGRREAFF,TRBV19,.,TRBJ1-1,TRBD1
TGTGCCAGCAGCCCTTGGGGAGCGGACAATGAGCAGTTCTTC,CASSPWGADNEQFF,TRBV7-7,.,TRBJ2-1,.
TGTGCCACCAGTGATCCCATTGACTTCCCCGGGGAGCTGTTTTTT,CATSDPIDFPGELFF,TRBV24-1,.,TRBJ2-2,.
TGTGCCAGCAGCTTAGTTGCAGGGAAAGGATATGGCTACACCTTC,CASSLVAGKGYGYTF,TRBV11-2,once,TRBJ1-2,.